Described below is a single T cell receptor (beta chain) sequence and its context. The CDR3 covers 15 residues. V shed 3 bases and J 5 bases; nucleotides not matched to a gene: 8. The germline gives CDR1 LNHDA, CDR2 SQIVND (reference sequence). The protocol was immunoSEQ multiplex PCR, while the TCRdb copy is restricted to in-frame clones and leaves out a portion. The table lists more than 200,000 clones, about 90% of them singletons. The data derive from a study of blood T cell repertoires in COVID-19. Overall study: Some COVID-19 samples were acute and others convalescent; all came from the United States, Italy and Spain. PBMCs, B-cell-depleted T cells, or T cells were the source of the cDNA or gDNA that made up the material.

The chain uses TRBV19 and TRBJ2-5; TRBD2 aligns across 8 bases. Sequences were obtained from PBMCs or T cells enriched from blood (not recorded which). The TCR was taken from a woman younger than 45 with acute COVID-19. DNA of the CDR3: TGTGCCAGTAGTATGAACGGGGGGGCCGGGGAGACCCAGTACTTC. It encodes CASSMNGGAGETQYF.